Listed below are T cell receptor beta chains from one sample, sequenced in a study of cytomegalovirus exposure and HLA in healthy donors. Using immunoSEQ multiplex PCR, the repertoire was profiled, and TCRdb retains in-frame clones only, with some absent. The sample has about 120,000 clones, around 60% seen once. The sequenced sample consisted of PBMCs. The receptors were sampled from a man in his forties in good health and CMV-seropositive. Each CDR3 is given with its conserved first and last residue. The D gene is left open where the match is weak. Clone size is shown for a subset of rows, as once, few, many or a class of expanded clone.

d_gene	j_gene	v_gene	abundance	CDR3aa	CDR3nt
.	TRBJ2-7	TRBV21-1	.	CASSKEVRTSGSYEQYF	TGTGCCAGCAGCAAAGAGGTAAGGACTAGCGGTTCCTACGAGCAGTACTTC
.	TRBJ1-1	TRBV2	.	CASSVLTVNTEAFF	TGTGCCAGCAGTGTACTGACAGTGAACACTGAAGCTTTCTTT
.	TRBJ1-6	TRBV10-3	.	CAISESVGAGAASPLHF	TGTGCCATCAGTGAGTCTGTTGGGGCAGGGGCGGCTTCACCCCTCCACTTT
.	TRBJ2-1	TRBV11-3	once	CASSLDFSMRNEQFF	TGTGCCAGCAGCTTAGATTTCAGTATGCGGAATGAGCAGTTCTTC
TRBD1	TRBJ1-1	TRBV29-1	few	CSVSTGTVMNTEAFF	TGCAGCGTTTCCACCGGGACAGTCATGAACACTGAAGCTTTCTTT
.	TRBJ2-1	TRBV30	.	CAWTSPVEQFF	TGTGCCTGGACTAGCCCGGTTGAGCAGTTCTTC
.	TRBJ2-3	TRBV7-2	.	CASSVPVTDSQYF	TGTGCCAGCAGCGTCCCTGTCACAGATTCGCAGTATTTT
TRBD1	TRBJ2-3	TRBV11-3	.	CASSLRDREKQNTDTQYF	TGTGCCAGCAGCTTACGGGACAGGGAAAAACAAAACACAGATACGCAGTATTTT
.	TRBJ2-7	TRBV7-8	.	CASSLVGQGISSYEQYF	TGTGCCAGCAGCTTAGTTGGTCAGGGGATAAGCTCCTACGAGCAGTACTTC
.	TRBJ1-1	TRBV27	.	CASTPFGANTEAFF	TGTGCCAGCACCCCGTTTGGGGCCAACACTGAAGCTTTCTTT
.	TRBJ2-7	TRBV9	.	CASSRRQASYEQYF	TGTGCCAGCAGCAGACGACAGGCCTCCTACGAGCAGTACTTC
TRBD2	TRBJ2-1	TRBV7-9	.	CASGRSGGHYNEQFF	TGTGCCAGCGGACGGTCGGGAGGGCATTACAATGAGCAGTTCTTC
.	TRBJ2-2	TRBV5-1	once	CASSLAIHGELFF	TGCGCCAGCAGCTTGGCCATTCACGGGGAGCTGTTTTTT
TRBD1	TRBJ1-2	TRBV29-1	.	CSVETTGGNYGYTF	TGCAGCGTTGAAACCACAGGGGGAAACTATGGCTACACCTTC
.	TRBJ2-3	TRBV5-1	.	CASSLSGDTQYF	TGCGCCAGCAGCTTGTCAGGAGATACGCAGTATTTT
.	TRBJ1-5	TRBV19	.	CASSIDLYSRTWHF	TGTGCCAGTAGTATAGATCTCTACTCCAGGACTTGGCATTTT
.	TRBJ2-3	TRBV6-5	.	CASSYRALGADTQYF	TGTGCCAGCAGTTACAGGGCCCTAGGGGCAGATACGCAGTATTTT
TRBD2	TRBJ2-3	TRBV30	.	CAWRVAGAQYF	TGTGCCTGGAGGGTAGCGGGCGCGCAGTATTTT
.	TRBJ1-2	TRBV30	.	CAWSYQYYGYTF	TGTGCCTGGAGTTATCAGTACTATGGCTACACCTTC
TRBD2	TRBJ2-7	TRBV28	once	CASSFIGTSGTYEQYF	TGTGCCAGCAGTTTTATTGGGACTAGCGGTACCTACGAGCAGTACTTC
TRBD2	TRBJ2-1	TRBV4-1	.	CASSQVLPGLAAGGKFF	TGCGCCAGCAGCCAAGTATTACCGGGACTAGCGGCCGGGGGAAAGTTCTTC
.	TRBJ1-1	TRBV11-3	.	CASSHSGTLNTEAFF	TGTGCCAGCAGCCACTCCGGGACACTGAACACTGAAGCTTTCTTT
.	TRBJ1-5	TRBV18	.	CASSQSRVEQPQHF	TGTGCCAGCTCACAATCCAGGGTCGAACAGCCCCAGCATTTT
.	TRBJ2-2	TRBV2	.	CASSGRQGGNTGELFF	TGTGCCAGCAGTGGTAGACAGGGAGGGAACACCGGGGAGCTGTTTTTT
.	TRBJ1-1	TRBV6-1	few	CASTMNTEAFF	TGTGCCAGCACTATGAACACTGAAGCTTTCTTT
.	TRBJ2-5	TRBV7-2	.	CASSPGRTQETQYF	TGTGCCAGCAGCCCGGGCAGGACTCAAGAGACCCAGTACTTC
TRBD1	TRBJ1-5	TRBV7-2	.	CASSYRGNQPQHF	TGTGCCAGCAGCTACAGGGGGAATCAGCCCCAGCATTTT
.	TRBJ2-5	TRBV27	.	CASSRQSQETQYF	TGTGCCAGCAGCCGACAGTCCCAAGAGACCCAGTACTTC
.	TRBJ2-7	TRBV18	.	CASSPLRSVDEQYF	TGTGCCAGCTCACCGCTGCGCTCCGTCGACGAGCAGTACTTC
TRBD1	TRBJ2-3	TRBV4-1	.	CASSQESDRVGTDTQYF	TGCGCCAGCAGCCAAGAATCGGACAGGGTTGGCACAGATACGCAGTATTTT
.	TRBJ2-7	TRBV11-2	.	CASSLVQGSYEQYF	TGTGCCAGCAGCTTAGTCCAGGGATCCTACGAGCAGTACTTC
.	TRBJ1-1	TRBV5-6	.	CASITGTGTEAFF	TGTGCCAGCATCACAGGGACGGGCACTGAAGCTTTCTTT
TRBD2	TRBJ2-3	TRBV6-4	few	CASSASGGATDTQYF	TGTGCCAGCAGTGCTAGCGGGGGGGCCACAGATACGCAGTATTTT
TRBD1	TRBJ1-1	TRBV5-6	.	CASSLGTANTEAFF	TGTGCCAGCAGCCTTGGGACAGCGAACACTGAAGCTTTCTTT
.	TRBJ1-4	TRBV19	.	CASSIEYSNEKLFF	TGTGCCAGTAGTATAGAGTACAGTAATGAAAAACTGTTTTTT
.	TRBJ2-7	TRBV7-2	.	CASTPTDQGYEQYF	TGTGCCAGCACCCCCACGGACCAGGGTTACGAGCAGTACTTC
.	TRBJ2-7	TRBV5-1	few	CASSPPAYEQYF	TGCGCCAGCAGCCCCCCGGCCTACGAGCAGTACTTC
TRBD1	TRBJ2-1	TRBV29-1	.	CSVGRDSTKGYNEQFF	TGCAGCGTTGGTCGGGACAGTACGAAAGGTTACAATGAGCAGTTCTTC
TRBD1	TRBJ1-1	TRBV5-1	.	CASTDRGNTEAFF	TGCGCCAGCACAGACAGGGGGAACACTGAAGCTTTCTTT
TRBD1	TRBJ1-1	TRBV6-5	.	CASSFGTANTEAFF	TGTGCCAGCAGCTTTGGGACAGCGAACACTGAAGCTTTCTTT
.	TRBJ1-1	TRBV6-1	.	CASRMVREAFF	TGTGCCAGCAGGATGGTCCGGGAAGCTTTCTTT
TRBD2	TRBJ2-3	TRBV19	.	CATAFSGSTDTQYF	TGTGCCACTGCGTTTAGCGGGAGCACAGATACGCAGTATTTT
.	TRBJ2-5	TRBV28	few	CASSPGQLQETQYF	TGTGCCAGCAGTCCCGGACAGTTACAAGAGACCCAGTACTTC
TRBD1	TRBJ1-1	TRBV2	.	CASKGEGAVGEAFF	TGTGCCAGCAAGGGAGAGGGGGCGGTCGGTGAAGCTTTCTTT
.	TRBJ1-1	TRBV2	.	CASGAGVNTEAFF	TGTGCCAGCGGGGCAGGGGTGAACACTGAAGCTTTCTTT
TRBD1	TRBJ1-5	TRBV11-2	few	CASSRQGDQPQHF	TGTGCCAGCAGCCGGCAGGGGGATCAGCCCCAGCATTTT
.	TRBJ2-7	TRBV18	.	CASSSVRGKGNEQYF	TGTGCCAGCTCTTCCGTCCGGGGGAAAGGCAACGAGCAGTACTTC
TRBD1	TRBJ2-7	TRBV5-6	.	CASSLVGQGRAREYF	TGTGCCAGCAGCTTGGTGGGACAGGGAAGAGCGAGGGAGTACTTC
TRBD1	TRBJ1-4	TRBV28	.	CASSSRQGGNEKLFF	TGTGCCAGCAGCTCCAGACAGGGGGGGAATGAAAAACTGTTTTTT
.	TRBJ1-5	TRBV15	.	CATSSTGVRWPQHF	TGTGCCACCAGCAGTACCGGGGTACGGTGGCCCCAGCATTTT
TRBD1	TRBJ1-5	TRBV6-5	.	CASSYRGGSNQPQHF	TGTGCCAGCAGCTACAGGGGGGGAAGCAATCAGCCCCAGCATTTT
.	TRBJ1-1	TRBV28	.	CVAGKMNTEAFF	TGTGTAGCAGGGAAAATGAACACTGAAGCTTTCTTT
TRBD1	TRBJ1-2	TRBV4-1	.	CASSQGDSLNYGYTF	TGCGCCAGCAGCCAAGGGGACAGTCTAAACTATGGCTACACCTTC